A single sample is the source of the 22 T cell receptor beta chains below, sequenced in a study of cytomegalovirus exposure and HLA in healthy donors. PCR used 60 Vbeta primers and 13 Jbeta primers. Here immunoSEQ multiplex PCR was the method, and the copy in TCRdb shows in-frame clones only, minus some. The table shows around 200,000 clones, with approximately 86% occurring only once. Sequenced material: PBMCs. The receptors originated from a woman aged 30 to 39 in good health and CMV-seronegative.

V gene TRBV27 combines with J gene TRBJ2-5; TRBD2 aligns across 7 bases. The CDR3 is 13 residues long. The junction had 6 bases not matched to a gene; V was cut back by 6 bases and J by 5 bases. CDR1 and CDR2 from the germline V gene are MNHEY and SMNVEV (reference sequence). The CDR3 is CASRTWGGETQYF. The CDR3 DNA is TGTGCCAGCAGGACTTGGGGAGGGGAGACCCAGTACTTC.

V gene TRBV5-1 combines with J gene TRBJ1-1, with unresolved D. The CDR3 runs 16 residues. V was clipped by 0 bases and J by 0 bases, with 12 bases between them. Germline assignment: CDR1 SGHRS and CDR2 YFSETQ. The CDR3 DNA is TGCGCCAGCAGCTTGGGGTTGCGGTCAATGAACACTGAAGCTTTCTTT. Its protein is CASSLGLRSMNTEAFF. Combining the CDR3 with reference TRBV5-1 and TRBJ1-1 gives the whole variable domain KAGVTQTPRYLIKTRGQQVTLSCSPISGHRSVSWYQQTPGQGLQFLFEYFSETQRNKGNFPGRFSGRQFSNSRSEMNVSTLELGDSALYLCASSLGLRSMNTEAFFGQGTRLTVV.

This rearrangement joins TRBV11-2 to TRBJ2-7; TRBD1 is a possible D gene (8 bases). Germline V gene lookup returns CDR1 SGHAT and CDR2 FQNNGV. The CDR3 consists of 17 residues. Between the trimmed V and J ends, which lost 0 bases and 3 bases, there was a span of 18 bases. This CDR3 reads CASSLERASGQGYEQYF. CDR3 in DNA: TGTGCCAGCAGCTTAGAAAGGGCTAGCGGACAGGGCTACGAGCAGTACTTC. Full variable domain (rest looked up from reference TRBV11-2 and TRBJ2-7): EAGVAQSPRYKIIEKRQSVAFWCNPISGHATLYWYQQILGQGPKLLIQFQNNGVVDDSQLPKDRFSAERLKGVDSTLKIQPAKLEDSAVYLCASSLERASGQGYEQYFGPGTRLTVT.

This chain uses TRBV28 with TRBJ1-2; D may be TRBD1 (5 bases). The CDR3 consists of 12 residues. CDR1 and CDR2 (germline): MDHEN, SYDVKM. Trimming took 7 bases from V and 4 from J, leaving 10 bases between them. The DNA of the CDR3 is TGTGCCAGCACCGACAGTAGCTATGGCTACACCTTC. Encoded protein: CASTDSSYGYTF.

The chain carries TRBV6-5 and TRBJ1-1; the D is unclear. V lost 0 bases, J lost 5 bases, and 13 bases lay in between. The length of the CDR3 is 15 residues. Germline assignment: CDR1 MNHEY and CDR2 SVGAGI. The CDR3 protein is CASSYSISGKTEAFF. The CDR3 nucleotides are TGTGCCAGCAGTTACTCGATATCGGGGAAAACTGAAGCTTTCTTT.

This clone appeared once. CDR3 residues: CASSLMGAKSYNEQFF. In nucleotides, the CDR3 is TGCGCCAGCAGCTTGATGGGGGCAAAATCCTACAATGAGCAGTTCTTC. This sequence joins TRBV5-1 and TRBJ2-1; possibly TRBD1 for D (6 bases). The CDR3 is made up of 16 amino acids. Trimming removed 1 base at V and 1 base at J, with 12 bases between. Looked up from germline, CDR1 is SGHRS and CDR2 is YFSETQ.

The chain carries TRBV6-1 and TRBJ2-7; TRBD2 matches at 15 bases. Germline V gene sequence: CDR1 MNHNS, CDR2 SASEGT. The CDR3 sequence is 15 residues long. Losses at the gene ends were 5 bases for V and 4 bases for J; bases not matched to a gene: 3. CDR3: CASSPGLAGGYEQYF. The CDR3 DNA sequence: TGTGCCAGCAGTCCAGGACTAGCGGGAGGGTACGAGCAGTACTTC.

This rearrangement joins TRBV4-2 to TRBJ2-7; TRBD2 agrees at 9 bases. Gene TRBJ2-1 matches the end of the DNA better, so the J call may be wrong. CDR1 LGHNA and CDR2 YNFKEQ come from the germline V gene. The CDR3 sequence is 18 residues long. The CDR3 DNA reads as TGTGCCAGCAGTAGGCCCGGGAGCGGGGGGCCGAATAACAATGAGCAGTTCTTC. Translated: CASSRPGSGGPNNNEQFF.

The chain is built from TRBV5-6 and TRBJ2-1, with D tentatively TRBD2 (7 bases). CDR3 size: 16 residues. CDR1 is SGHDT and CDR2 is YYEEEE in the germline V gene. The V and J ends lost 0 bases and 4 bases respectively, with 14 bases between them. The CDR3 DNA sequence: TGTGCCAGCAGCTTGGGGTCGGGGGGCTCTTACAATGAGCAGTTCTTC. As protein: CASSLGSGGSYNEQFF.

The chain carries TRBV4-1 and TRBJ2-5; 12 nucleotides match TRBD2. Germline V gene sequence: CDR1 MGHRA, CDR2 YSYEKL. V was clipped by 2 bases and J by 4 bases; unmatched bases: 8. The CDR3 runs to 17 residues. The CDR3 region has the DNA TGCGCCAGCAGCCAACCACTCCTAGCGGGGGGGCGAGAGACCCAGTACTTC. Translation: CASSQPLLAGGRETQYF.

This rearrangement joins TRBV6-1 to TRBJ1-5; TRBD1 matches 9 bases. J lost 5 bases, V lost 7 bases, and 9 bases had no gene match. The CDR3 is made up of 15 amino acids. Looked up from germline, CDR1 is MNHNS and CDR2 is SASEGT. CDR3 sequence reads: CASIGGTGFYQPQHF. DNA for the CDR3: TGTGCCAGCATTGGAGGGACAGGGTTTTATCAGCCCCAGCATTTT.

V and J are TRBV10-3 and TRBJ2-7, with 9 bases aligning to TRBD1. The CDR3 is 14 amino acids. Trimming took 11 bases from V and 1 from J; bases not matched to a gene: 9. CDR1 ENHRY and CDR2 SYGVKD come from the germline V gene. DNA of the CDR3: TGTGCCTCGGGGAGGGACAGGGAGTCCTACGAGCAGTACTTC. This codes for CASGRDRESYEQYF.

The chain recombines TRBV28 with TRBJ2-7; weak D call: TRBD1 (6 bases). V lost 6 bases and J 7 bases, leaving 13 bases between the germline ends. The CDR3 runs to 12 residues. Germline CDR1 MDHEN, CDR2 SYDVKM. Written as DNA, the CDR3 is TGTGCCAGCAGACTGACCGGGACAGAGCAGTACTTC. Translation gives CASRLTGTEQYF.

This rearrangement joins TRBV5-1 to TRBJ2-1; 8 bases map to TRBD1. The CDR3 sequence is 15 residues long. Per the germline V gene, CDR1 is SGHRS and CDR2 is YFSETQ. J was trimmed by 4 bases and V by 2 bases; bases with no gene match: 5. CDR3 DNA sequence: TGCGCCAGCAGCTTTGTGAGACAGGGGTACAATGAGCAGTTCTTC. Translation: CASSFVRQGYNEQFF.

The genes are TRBV5-6 and TRBJ1-2; 7 bases are shared with TRBD1. The ends lost 6 bases at V and 3 bases at J; junction bases unmatched: 8. In germline, CDR1 is SGHDT, CDR2 YYEEEE. This CDR3 spans 14 amino acids. DNA for the CDR3: TGTGCCAGCAACCATGCTGGGACAGACTATGGCTACACCTTC. It encodes CASNHAGTDYGYTF.

The chain employs TRBV7-2 and TRBJ1-2, with 7 bases lining up with TRBD1. There are 16 residues in the CDR3. With 5 bases clipped from V and 2 bases from J, the junction kept 11 bases outside the gene matches. The V gene's germline CDR1 is SGHTA and CDR2 FQGNSA. The CDR3 loop reads CASSTSSGTENYGYTF. The CDR3 nucleotides read TGTGCCAGCAGCACCTCCTCCGGGACAGAGAACTATGGCTACACCTTC.

This chain uses TRBV28 with TRBJ2-7, with D possibly being TRBD1 (7 bases). The CDR3 spans 16 residues. CDR1 is MDHEN and CDR2 is SYDVKM in the germline V gene. Trimming removed 5 bases from V and 6 bases from J, with 23 bases in between. CDR3 DNA: TGTGCCAGCAGTCCACAGGGGACTCTCCGGGCTTCCGAGCAGTACTTC. The encoded protein is CASSPQGTLRASEQYF.

The chain uses TRBV7-3 and TRBJ2-2; D is uncertain. Between the trimmed V and J ends, which lost 3 bases and 6 bases, there was a span of 5 bases. The CDR3 contains 12 residues. CDR1 and CDR2 (germline): SGHTA, FQGTGA. CDR3 residues: CASSLGAGELFF. CDR3 in DNA: TGTGCCAGCAGCTTGGGCGCCGGGGAGCTGTTTTTT.

The genes are TRBV27 and TRBJ1-5; a possible D gene is TRBD1 (6 bases). Germline CDR1 MNHEY, CDR2 SMNVEV (reference sequence). This CDR3 comprises 15 residues. V lost 6 bases and J lost 0, with 12 bases in between. CDR3 sequence (DNA): TGTGCCAGCAGGAGAAACAGGGATAGCAATCAGCCCCAGCATTTT. Residues: CASRRNRDSNQPQHF.

The chain employs TRBV10-3 and TRBJ2-5, with 7 nucleotides matching TRBD1. This CDR3 comprises 13 residues. Germline loops: CDR1 ENHRY, CDR2 SYGVKD. Unmatched junction bases numbered 3, after V lost 6 bases and J lost 2 bases. Here the CDR3 reads CAISPTGQETQYF. The CDR3 nucleotides read TGTGCCATCAGCCCGACAGGGCAAGAGACCCAGTACTTC.

This chain connects TRBV9 to TRBJ1-1; TRBD1 agrees at 8 bases. With V trimmed by 5 bases and J by 3 bases, 12 bases remained unmatched. This CDR3 contains 16 residues. The germline CDR1 and CDR2 sequences are SGDLS and YYNGEE. The CDR3, as DNA: TGTGCCAGCAGTCTTGGGGACAGGAGGTTGGACACTGAAGCTTTCTTT. It codes for CASSLGDRRLDTEAFF.

The chain couples TRBV11-2 to TRBJ2-1, with 8 bases matching TRBD2. Germline loops: CDR1 SGHAT, CDR2 FQNNGV. J gave up 5 bases and V 1 base, and 4 bases lay outside the gene matches. The CDR3 extends over 15 amino acids. The CDR3 here is CASSLGSGTNNEQFF. The CDR3 region has the DNA TGTGCCAGCAGCTTAGGTAGCGGGACGAACAATGAGCAGTTCTTC.